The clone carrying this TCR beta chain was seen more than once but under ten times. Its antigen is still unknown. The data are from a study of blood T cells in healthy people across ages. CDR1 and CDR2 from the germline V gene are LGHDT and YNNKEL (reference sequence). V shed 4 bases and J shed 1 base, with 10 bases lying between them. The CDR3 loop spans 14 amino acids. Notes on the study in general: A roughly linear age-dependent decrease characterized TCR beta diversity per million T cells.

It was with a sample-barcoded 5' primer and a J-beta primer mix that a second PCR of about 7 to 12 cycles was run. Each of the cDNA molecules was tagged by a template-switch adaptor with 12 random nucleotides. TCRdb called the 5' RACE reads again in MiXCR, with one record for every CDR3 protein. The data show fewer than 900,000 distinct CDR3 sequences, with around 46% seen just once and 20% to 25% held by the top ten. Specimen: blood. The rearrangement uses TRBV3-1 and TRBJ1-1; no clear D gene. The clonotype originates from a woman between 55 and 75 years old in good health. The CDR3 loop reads CASSRGPQNTEAFF. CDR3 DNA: TGTGCCAGCAGCCGAGGGCCTCAGAACACTGAAGCTTTCTTT. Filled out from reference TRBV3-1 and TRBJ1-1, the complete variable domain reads DTAVSQTPKYLVTQMGNDKSIKCEQNLGHDTMYWYKQDSKKFLKIMFSYNNKELIINETVPNRFSPKSPDKAHLNLHINSLELGDSAVYFCASSRGPQNTEAFFGQGTRLTVV.